Sequencing of this T cell receptor (beta chain) was carried out in a study of blood T cell repertoires in COVID-19. In Cohort 3, a recovered donor had either two negative PCRs, clearance, or symptom resolution. Germline CDR1 reads SGHRS; CDR2 reads YFSETQ. V shed 4 bases and J 5 bases; nucleotides not matched to a gene: 9. CDR3 length: 15 amino acids. TCRdb's table, derived via immunoSEQ multiplex PCR, lists solely in-frame clones and lacks some. The sample lists around 120,000 clones, 80% to 90% occurring once. V gene TRBV5-1 combines with J gene TRBJ2-7, with 10 bases that match TRBD1. The sequence derives from a woman between 50 and 59 years old who had recovered from COVID-19. The sample comprised PBMCs or T cells enriched from blood (not recorded which). The CDR3 nucleotides are TGCGCCAGCAGCCCACCCGGGACAGGGGTCCACGAGCAGTACTTC. Its protein is CASSPPGTGVHEQYF.